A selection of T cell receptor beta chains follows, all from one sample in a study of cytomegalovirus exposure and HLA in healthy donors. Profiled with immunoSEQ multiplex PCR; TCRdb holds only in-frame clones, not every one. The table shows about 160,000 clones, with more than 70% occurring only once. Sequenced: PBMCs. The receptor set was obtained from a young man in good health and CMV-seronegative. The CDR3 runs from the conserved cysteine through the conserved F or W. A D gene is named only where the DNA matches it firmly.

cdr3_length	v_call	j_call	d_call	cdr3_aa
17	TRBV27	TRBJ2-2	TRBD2	CASSLPGVAGSSGELFF
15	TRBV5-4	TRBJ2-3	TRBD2	CASSSPSGGTDTQYF
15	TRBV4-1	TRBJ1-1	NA	CASSQDWAGGTEAFF
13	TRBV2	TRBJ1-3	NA	CASSDQGIDTIYF
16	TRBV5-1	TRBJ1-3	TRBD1	CASSATTGGSGNTIYF
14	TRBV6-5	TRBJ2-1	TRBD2	CASSYLGGASEQFF
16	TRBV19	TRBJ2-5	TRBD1	CASSNRDRGRHETQYF
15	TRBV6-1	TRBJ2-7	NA	CASSEAGPSIDEQYF
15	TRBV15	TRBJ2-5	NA	CATSPRGAPGETQYF
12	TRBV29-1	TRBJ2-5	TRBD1	CSVEQGEETQYF
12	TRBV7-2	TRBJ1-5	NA	CASSPRRGPQHF
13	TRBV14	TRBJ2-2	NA	CASSQVETGELFF
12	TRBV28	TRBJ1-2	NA	CASSSGHNGYTF
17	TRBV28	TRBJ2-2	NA	CASSREAGWENTGELFF
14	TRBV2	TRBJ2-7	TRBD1	CASVVRDRVIEQYF
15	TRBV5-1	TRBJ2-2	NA	CASSFGTLGAGELFF
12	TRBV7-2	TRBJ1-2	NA	CASSIDSYGYTF
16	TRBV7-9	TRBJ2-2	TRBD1	CASSPPGTGVTGELFF
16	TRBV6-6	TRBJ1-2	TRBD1	CAIRTDRDFTNYGYTF
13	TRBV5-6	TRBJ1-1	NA	CASSLVPQGEAFF
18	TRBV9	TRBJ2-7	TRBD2	CASSADLSGRAGYYEQYF
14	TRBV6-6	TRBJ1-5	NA	CASGLSSENQPQHF
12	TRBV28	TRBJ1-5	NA	CASSFPDQPQHF
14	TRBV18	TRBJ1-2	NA	CASSSTGTDYGYTF
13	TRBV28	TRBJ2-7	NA	CASVSTGTNEQYF
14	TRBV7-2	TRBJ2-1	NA	CASSFRDTYNEQFF
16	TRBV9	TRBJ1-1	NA	CASSVDAISGYTEAFF
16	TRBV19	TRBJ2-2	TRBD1	CASSIVPGQGTGELFF
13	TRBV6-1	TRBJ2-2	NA	CASSDRDTGELFF
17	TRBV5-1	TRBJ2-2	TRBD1	CASSIVTGGVNTGELFF
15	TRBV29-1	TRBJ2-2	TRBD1	CSVEGTGLNTGELFF
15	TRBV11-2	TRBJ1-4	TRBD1	CASSRPGQRFEKLFF
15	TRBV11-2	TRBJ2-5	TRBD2	CASSFPSGMRETQYF
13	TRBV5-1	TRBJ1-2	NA	CASSNNGGDGYTF
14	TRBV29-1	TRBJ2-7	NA	CSVMGPGDTYEQYF
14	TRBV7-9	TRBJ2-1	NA	CASSLGGQGNEQFF
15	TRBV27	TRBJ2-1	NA	CASSFAGGSYNEQFF
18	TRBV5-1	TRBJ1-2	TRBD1	CASSREPGQGAVGYGYTF
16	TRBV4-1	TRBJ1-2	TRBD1	CASSQERDRAIWGYTF
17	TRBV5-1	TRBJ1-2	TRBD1	CASSVAGDFRGRSGYTF
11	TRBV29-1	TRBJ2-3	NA	CSVLFADTQYF
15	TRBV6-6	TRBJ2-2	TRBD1	CASRQTGTEVGELFF
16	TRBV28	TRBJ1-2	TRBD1	CASSYRDRGSGYGYTF
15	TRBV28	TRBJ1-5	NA	CASSFRGGSNQPQHF
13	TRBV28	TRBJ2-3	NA	CASSLYERDTQYF
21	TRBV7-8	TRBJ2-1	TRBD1	CASSLGERDRATFWSYNEQFF
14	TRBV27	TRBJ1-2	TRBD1	CASSLLDRGSGYTF
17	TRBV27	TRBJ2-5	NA	CASSLSVSRAYQETQYF
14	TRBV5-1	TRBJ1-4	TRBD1	CASSETGAKEKLFF
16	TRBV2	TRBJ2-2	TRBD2	CASKLAGPSRTGELFF
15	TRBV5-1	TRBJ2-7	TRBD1	CASSLEGTGTIQQYF
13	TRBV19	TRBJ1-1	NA	CASQTVLNTEAFF
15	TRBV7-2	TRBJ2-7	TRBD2	CASSLVTSGDIEQYF